This is a list of T cell receptor beta chains from one sample in a study of blood T cells in healthy people across ages. TCRdb itself ran the 5' RACE reads through MiXCR, one entry per CDR3 protein. The data contain approximately 810,000 distinct CDR3 sequences, 25% to 35% of them singletons. The sequencing sample was made of blood. These receptors were taken from a woman of 80 years or more in good health. Both conserved end residues are trimmed from each CDR3. A clone size is listed for some rows: how often the clone was seen (once, few, many), or a class if it is expanded.

TRBV25-1,many,TRBJ1-6,ASSELGGRFYSPLH
TRBV7-2,many,TRBJ2-7,ASSLEQGVYEQY
TRBV7-9,many,TRBJ2-7,ASSTSLGYEQY
TRBV20-1,many,TRBJ2-4,SARGTISAKNIQY
TRBV11-2,many,TRBJ2-7,ASGRLSSYEQY
TRBV6-2/TRBV6-3,-,TRBJ1-2,ASSSPTGEGYT
TRBV10-3,many,TRBJ2-3,AISERGTPGTDTQY
TRBV12-3/TRBV12-4,few,TRBJ1-2,ASSSTTVGDGYT
TRBV5-1,many,TRBJ2-5,ASSLGGVPIETQY
TRBV3-1,many,TRBJ2-7,ASSQRYSYEQY
TRBV9,few,TRBJ2-4,ASSVQGNWQY
TRBV20-1,many,TRBJ2-5,SAGASRETQY
TRBV6-6,few,TRBJ1-1,ASSRGAAMNTEAF
TRBV4-3,once,TRBJ1-5,ASNQGIRQPQH
TRBV20-1,-,TRBJ2-5,SATHGLAGSIQETQY
TRBV9,-,TRBJ2-3,ASSVLGPRLGD
TRBV7-9,-,TRBJ2-2,ASSPLAVNTGELF
TRBV15,many,TRBJ1-6,ATNQNNSPLH
TRBV7-9,many,TRBJ2-1,ASSLGRTGTSGYNEQF
TRBV6-1,-,TRBJ1-2,ASSGQVLRGYT